Presented here are 21 T cell receptor beta chains from one specimen sequenced in a study of shared clonotypes between healthy human individuals. Clones were sequenced by immunoSEQ multiplex PCR, and TCRdb holds only the in-frame ones, with some missing. The sample holds over 850,000 clones, about 80% seen once. The sequencing sample was made of memory CD4+ T cells from PBMCs. Subset in this sample: CD45RA-negative fraction. These receptors all come from a man younger than 35 in good health. Some clones in this sample may be carry-over from other donors' samples.

V usage is TRBV18 and J usage is TRBJ2-2; 7 bases are a match to TRBD1. Germline loops: CDR1 KGHSH, CDR2 LQKENI. This CDR3 is 16 amino acids long. Losses at the gene ends were 1 base for V and 4 bases for J; bases not matched to a gene: 6. The CDR3 region has the DNA TGTGCCAGCTCACCACTGACAGGGTGGGGCACCGGGGAGCTGTTTTTT. As protein: CASSPLTGWGTGELFF.

This chain uses TRBV4-3 with TRBJ2-2; 9 bases fit TRBD2. The V segment lost 3 bases and the J segment 6 bases; nucleotides outside the gene matches: 20. CDR3 length equals 20 residues. Germline V lookup: CDR1 LGHNA, CDR2 YSLEER. The CDR3: CASSQPFTRLSGRLSGELFF. The CDR3 coding sequence is TGCGCCAGCAGCCAGCCCTTTACCAGGCTTAGCGGGAGATTGTCCGGGGAGCTGTTTTTT.

This chain connects TRBV9 to TRBJ2-3, with a weak D call TRBD2 (5 bases). The CDR3 length is 16 residues. The germline gives CDR1 SGDLS, CDR2 YYNGEE. V lost 1 base to trimming and J lost 0 bases, with 12 bases between them. CDR3 in amino acids: CASSVLSRTSTDTQYF. The CDR3 coding sequence is TGTGCCAGCAGCGTACTCTCGCGGACTAGCACAGATACGCAGTATTTT.

Notes on this clone: Other DNA sequences within the sample encode an identical CDR3. This sequence joins TRBV9 and TRBJ2-3; D possibly corresponds to TRBD1 (8 bases). CDR3 length equals 18 residues. Germline V gives CDR1 SGDLS, CDR2 YYNGEE. V lost 0 bases and J lost 4, with 21 bases in between. CDR3 bases: TGTGCCAGCAGCGTAGGACAGGGGAGGGGATTGATTTCAGATACGCAGTATTTT. Amino acid sequence: CASSVGQGRGLISDTQYF.

In this sample, this clone turned up a few times. V gene TRBV4-2 combines with J gene TRBJ2-5; TRBD2 matches 12 bases. J lost 2 bases, V lost 0 bases, and 4 bases had no gene match. From germline, CDR1 is LGHNA and CDR2 YNFKEQ. This CDR3 has 17 residues. The CDR3 is CASSQDLTSGGQETQYF. CDR3 DNA sequence: TGTGCCAGCAGCCAAGATCTGACTAGCGGGGGACAAGAGACCCAGTACTTC.

As regards this clone: At one boundary the junction diverges from the germline segment, which might be a read error. This sequence joins TRBV7-2 and TRBJ1-1; no definite D call. The CDR3 covers 14 residues. Germline CDR1 reads SGHTA; CDR2 reads FQGNSA. Written as DNA, the CDR3 is TGTGCCAGCAGAGTAATAGGGAGGAACCCTGAAGCTTTCTTT. It translates to CASRVIGRNPEAFF.

This clone was seen just once. The V call is TRBV27, the J call TRBJ1-6; perhaps TRBD1 as D (6 bases). Trimming took 3 bases from V and 11 from J, leaving 20 bases between them. Per the germline V gene, CDR1 is MNHEY and CDR2 is SMNVEV (reference sequence). This CDR3 comprises 16 residues. The DNA of the CDR3 is TGTGCCAGCAGTTTGATCCGGGACACCATCCTCCCACCCCTCCACTTT. Its translation is CASSLIRDTILPPLHF.

This chain uses TRBV6-1 with TRBJ2-7, with D perhaps given as TRBD1 or TRBD2 (5 bases each). Trimming took off 2 bases at V and 7 bases at J, with 18 bases between the two ends. The CDR3 covers 15 residues. Germline CDR1 reads MNHNS; CDR2 reads SASEGT. This chain's CDR3 is CASSEPGRERGEQYF. DNA of the CDR3: TGTGCCAGCAGTGAACCGGGACGCGAAAGGGGAGAGCAGTACTTC.

This clone was seen only once. The chain joins TRBV6-5 to TRBJ2-4; D unclear. Looked up from germline, CDR1 is MNHEY and CDR2 is SVGAGI. The CDR3 covers 12 residues. The V end was cut by 6 bases, the J end by 0 bases, with 3 bases between. CDR3 amino acids: CASSSAKNIQYF. Here the CDR3 DNA reads TGTGCCAGCAGCTCAGCCAAAAACATTCAGTACTTC.

A remark on this clone: The sample carries other DNA sequences with the same CDR3. This chain joins TRBV5-1 and TRBJ2-7, with TRBD2 as a possible D gene (7 bases). CDR1 SGHRS and CDR2 YFSETQ come from the germline V gene. Trimming removed 2 bases at V and 3 bases at J, with 12 bases between. The CDR3 runs 14 residues. CDR3 bases: TGCGCCAGCAGCTTAGGGGGGGTAAGCTACGAGCAGTACTTC. Residues: CASSLGGVSYEQYF.

This clone was seen a single time. The CDR3 spells CASSIGGTDLLRTPNYGYTF. In DNA form, the CDR3 reads TGTGCCAGTAGTATCGGGGGGACAGACCTCCTAAGGACTCCTAACTATGGCTACACCTTC. The rearrangement links TRBV19 to TRBJ1-2, with 7 nucleotides matching TRBD1. The CDR3 extends over 20 amino acids. Trimming cost V 3 bases and J 0 bases; bases outside gene matches: 19. In germline, CDR1 is LNHDA, CDR2 SQIVND (reference sequence).

Here the CDR3 reads CASSLIGASSYEQYF. The CDR3 DNA follows: TGTGCCAGCAGTTTGATAGGGGCCAGTTCCTACGAGCAGTACTTC. V is TRBV28 and J is TRBJ2-7, with D tentatively TRBD1 (5 bases). Deletions cut 3 bases from V and 1 base from J, with 13 bases between. Germline CDR1 and CDR2: MDHEN and SYDVKM. The CDR3 totals 15 residues.

The rearrangement joins TRBV28 to TRBJ1-5, with 9 bases matching TRBD1. This CDR3 region has 15 residues. CDR1 is MDHEN and CDR2 is SYDVKM in the germline V gene. V lost 3 bases to trimming and J lost 1 base; unmatched junction nucleotides: 1. The CDR3 reads CASSLGQGSNQPQHF. The DNA of the CDR3 is TGTGCCAGCAGTTTGGGACAGGGCAGCAATCAGCCCCAGCATTTT.

This clone was seen at least ten times. The V and J genes are TRBV7-2 and TRBJ1-5; D is possibly TRBD1 (6 bases). Germline CDR1 and CDR2: SGHTA and FQGNSA. The CDR3 length is 14 residues. With 5 bases removed from V and 7 bases from J, the gap between germline ends came to 15 bases. The DNA of the CDR3 is TGTGCCAGCAGCGACGGACAGCCTGGACAGCCCCAGCATTTT. Its protein product is CASSDGQPGQPQHF.

The genes are TRBV7-2 and TRBJ1-3; D not certain. Germline V gene lookup returns CDR1 SGHTA and CDR2 FQGNSA. With 7 bases removed from V and 4 bases from J, the gap between germline ends came to 17 bases. The CDR3 loop spans 15 amino acids. CDR3 loop: CASTLGPSSGNTIYF. CDR3 DNA: TGTGCCAGCACCCTAGGGCCTTCCAGCGGAAACACCATATATTTT.

There are a few counts of this clone. The genes are TRBV7-6 and TRBJ2-5; a possible D gene is TRBD1 (6 bases). The V end lost 4 bases, the J end lost 1 base, and 13 bases lay between the germline ends. Germline CDR1 SGHVS, CDR2 FNYEAQ. This CDR3 has 15 amino acids. The CDR3 sequence is CASSSQGRPQETQYF. CDR3 DNA sequence: TGTGCCAGCAGCTCACAGGGTAGGCCCCAAGAGACCCAGTACTTC.

This clone has a handful of counts. The sample holds other DNA sequences that translate to the same CDR3. The chain uses TRBV5-4 and TRBJ2-7, with TRBD1 identical over 10 bases. Germline CDR1 and CDR2: SGHNT and YYREEE (reference sequence). CDR3 size: 14 residues. The junction had 5 bases not matched to a gene; V was cut back by 4 bases and J by 4 bases. This chain's CDR3 is CASSQDRGQYEQYF. The CDR3 coding sequence is TGTGCCAGCAGCCAAGACAGGGGGCAGTACGAGCAGTACTTC.

This clone occurred a few times. The CDR3 DNA sequence: TGTGCCAGCAGTAGCAGCGTTAGCAATCAGCCCCAGCATTTT. Translated: CASSSSVSNQPQHF. V usage is TRBV6-5 and J usage is TRBJ1-5; unclear D gene. Germline CDR1 is MNHEY and CDR2 is SVGAGI. This CDR3 spans 14 amino acids. Trimming pared 5 bases from V and 0 bases from J, leaving 8 bases between.

This chain joins TRBV12-5 and TRBJ2-3; no firm D call. CDR1 is LGHNT and CDR2 is FRNRAP in the germline V gene. This CDR3 comprises 15 residues. V shed 1 base and J shed 4 bases, with 12 bases lying between them. The CDR3 spells CASGLGLLESDTQYF. CDR3 DNA sequence: TGTGCTAGTGGTTTGGGTCTTCTCGAGTCAGATACGCAGTATTTT.

The rearrangement links TRBV5-6 to TRBJ2-3; perhaps TRBD2 as D (6 bases). CDR3 length equals 15 residues. Germline V gene data show CDR1 as SGHDT and CDR2 as YYEEEE. Trimming stripped 1 base from V and 3 bases from J, with 12 bases between. The CDR3 region is CASSLYHGRTDTQYF. CDR3 in DNA: TGTGCCAGCAGCTTGTACCACGGGAGAACAGATACGCAGTATTTT.

This clone has only a few counts. Other nucleotide sequences in the sample specify the same CDR3. The V and J genes are TRBV7-9 and TRBJ2-6; the D gene could be TRBD1 or TRBD2 (5 bases each). The V and J ends lost 5 bases and 0 bases respectively, with 11 bases between them. The CDR3 is 16 amino acids. Germline V CDR1 and CDR2: SEHNR, FQNEAQ (reference sequence). The DNA of the CDR3 is TGTGCCAGCAGCCTTGGGGCGGGCTCTGGGGCCAACGTCCTGACTTTC. It encodes CASSLGAGSGANVLTF.